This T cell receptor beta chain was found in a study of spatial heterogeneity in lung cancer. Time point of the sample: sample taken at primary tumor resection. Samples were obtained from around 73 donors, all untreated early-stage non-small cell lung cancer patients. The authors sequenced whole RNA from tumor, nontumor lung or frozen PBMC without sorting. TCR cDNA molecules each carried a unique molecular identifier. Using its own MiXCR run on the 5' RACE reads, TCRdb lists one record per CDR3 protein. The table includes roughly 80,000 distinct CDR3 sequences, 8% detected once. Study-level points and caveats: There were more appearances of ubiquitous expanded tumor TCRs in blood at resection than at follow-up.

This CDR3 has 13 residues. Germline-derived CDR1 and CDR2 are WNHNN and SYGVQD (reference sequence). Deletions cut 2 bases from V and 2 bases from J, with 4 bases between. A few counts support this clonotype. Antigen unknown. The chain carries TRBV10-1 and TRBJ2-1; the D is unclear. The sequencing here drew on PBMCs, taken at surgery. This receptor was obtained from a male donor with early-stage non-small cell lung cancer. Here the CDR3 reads CASSEGTYNEQFF. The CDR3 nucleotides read TGCGCCAGCAGTGAGGGCACCTACAATGAGCAGTTCTTC.